The T cell receptor beta chain described here comes from a study of T cell responses to AZD1222 COVID-19 vaccine. CDR3 length: 14 residues. Trimming took 6 bases from V and 4 from J, leaving 15 bases between them. Germline assignment: CDR1 SNHLY and CDR2 FYNNEI. Assay used: immunoSEQ multiplex PCR; TCRdb lists only in-frame clones, some missing. The data contain about 150,000 clones, roughly nine tenths of them seen just once; the ten biggest clones take up over 1.2%. Sequencing used peripheral blood, obtained on day 0 of AZD1222 vaccination. The source of this sequence is an adult in good health. The chain joins TRBV2 to TRBJ1-1, with unresolved D. The CDR3 DNA sequence: TGTGCCAGCAGGAGGGAAGGGCGGAGCACTGAAGCTTTCTTT. This translates into CASRREGRSTEAFF.